The subject of this entry is one TCR beta chain. The antigen is undetermined. This entry is derived from a study of monozygotic twins with inflammatory bowel disease. Overall study results and limits: Repertoire similarity did not differ between concordant and discordant twins, perhaps due to limited power.

During cDNA synthesis, UMIs that each contained a 6-nucleotide sample barcode were added by means of template switching. From the 5' RACE reads, TCRdb lists one entry per CDR3 protein and no DNA. This sample contains roughly 300,000 distinct CDR3 sequences. Whole blood supplied total RNA, and T cells were not sorted. The germline CDR1 and CDR2 sequences are SGHTA and FQGNSA. This CDR3 region has 14 residues. The rearrangement joins TRBV7-2 to TRBJ2-7; the D call from TCRdb, TRBD1, cannot be confirmed without DNA. The sequencing input was blood. The receptor was isolated from a human donor with ulcerative colitis or Crohn's disease, or a healthy co-twin of an affected twin (not recorded which). The CDR3 sequence is CASSWDRGRYEQYF.